The 27 T cell receptor beta chains in this list originate from one sample, sequenced in a study of T-cell reconstitution after alpha-beta-depleted transplantation in children. Using unique molecular identifiers, the investigators prepared the TCRbeta library. TCRdb passed the PCR reads through MiXCR, listing each CDR3 protein once. The profile shows approximately 85,000 distinct CDR3 sequences, less than 15% of them singletons. Sequenced here: PBMCs, mostly from graft donor cells, sampled 180 days after TCRalphabeta/CD19-depleted stem cell transplant. Receptors were obtained from a male patient aged 2 to 10 who had a stem cell transplant for acute lymphoblastic leukemia, so the T cells may come from the graft donor.

This chain uses TRBV9 with TRBJ2-1, with 11 bases lining up with TRBD2. The CDR3 is made up of 19 amino acids. V shed 2 bases, J shed 4 bases, and the junction held 14 bases outside the gene matches. CDR1 is SGDLS, CDR2 YYNGEE, per germline. In nucleotides, the CDR3 is TGTGCCAGCAGCGTTCACACATCGGTAGCGGGAGGGATTTACAATGAGCAGTTCTTC. Encoded protein: CASSVHTSVAGGIYNEQFF.

This clonotype was seen at least ten times. The CDR3 loop reads CSANRGRGYGYTF. The CDR3 DNA is TGCAGTGCTAACAGGGGCAGGGGCTATGGCTACACCTTC. The chain uses TRBV20-1 and TRBJ1-2, with 7 bases that match TRBD1. The CDR3 runs 13 residues. Germline V gene lookup returns CDR1 DFQATT and CDR2 SNEGSKA (reference sequence). V lost 4 bases, J lost 4 bases, and 6 bases stayed unmatched.

A few counts support this clonotype. The chain carries TRBV3-1 and TRBJ2-5; tentative D call: TRBD2 (5 bases). The germline V gene encodes CDR1 LGHDT and CDR2 YNNKEL (reference sequence). The CDR3 is made up of 15 amino acids. V was shortened by 0 bases and J by 5 bases, with 13 bases between the two germline ends. The CDR3 coding sequence is TGTGCCAGCAGCCAAGAAAGGGCACCGGGGGAGACCCAGTACTTC. It codes for CASSQERAPGETQYF.

The chain couples TRBV27 to TRBJ2-3, with 7 bases fitting TRBD2. Germline loops: CDR1 MNHEY, CDR2 SMNVEV (reference sequence). V trimming: 3 bases; J trimming: 6 bases; junction bases outside the gene matches: 3. This CDR3 region has 13 residues. This CDR3 is CASSFLGGDTQYF. Here the CDR3 DNA reads TGTGCCAGCAGTTTCTTGGGGGGGGATACGCAGTATTTT.

V usage is TRBV27 and J usage is TRBJ2-7; D possibly corresponds to TRBD1 (5 bases). Germline lookup yields CDR1 MNHEY and CDR2 SMNVEV (reference sequence). The CDR3 has 14 amino acids. Deletions cut 3 bases from V and 5 bases from J, with 14 bases between. The CDR3 region is CASSFPGFQHEQYF. CDR3 bases: TGTGCCAGCAGTTTCCCAGGGTTCCAGCACGAGCAGTACTTC.

This clonotype has just a few counts. The chain has TRBV7-3 and TRBJ1-1; no definite D call. V lost 7 bases and J lost 2, with 11 bases in between. CDR3 length: 13 residues. Germline V gene data show CDR1 as SGHTA and CDR2 as FQGTGA. The CDR3 DNA sequence: TGTGCCAGCATGGGGATGGTTAACACTGAAGCTTTCTTT. Translation: CASMGMVNTEAFF.

This clonotype came up once. The chain uses TRBV14 and TRBJ2-1; TRBD1 aligns across 9 bases. This CDR3 is 16 amino acids long. With V trimmed by 6 bases and J by 5 bases, 11 bases remained unmatched. Germline assignment: CDR1 SGHDN and CDR2 FVKESK. The CDR3 spells CASSHLPGQGDNEQFF. CDR3 nucleotides: TGTGCCAGCAGTCACCTTCCGGGACAGGGTGACAATGAGCAGTTCTTC. Combining the CDR3 with reference TRBV14 and TRBJ2-1 gives the whole variable domain EAGVTQFPSHSVIEKGQTVTLRCDPISGHDNLYWYRRVMGKEIKFLLHFVKESKQDESGMPNNRFLAERTGGTYSTLKVQPAELEDSGVYFCASSHLPGQGDNEQFFGPGTRLTVL.

This clonotype was counted a few times. The chain combines TRBV4-2 with TRBJ2-7; 13 positions match TRBD2. The junction had 13 bases not matched to a gene; V was cut back by 2 bases and J by 6 bases. CDR1 LGHNA and CDR2 YNFKEQ come from the germline V gene. This CDR3 is 18 amino acids long. The chain's CDR3 is CASSQPRTSGSSLVEQYF. The CDR3 DNA reads TGTGCCAGCAGCCAACCAAGGACTAGCGGGAGTTCTTTAGTCGAGCAGTACTTC.

The gene calls are TRBV7-2 and TRBJ2-5, with D maybe TRBD1 (6 bases). Germline values: CDR1 SGHTA, CDR2 FQGNSA. Trimming removed 5 bases at V and 0 bases at J, with 16 bases between. The length of the CDR3 is 16 residues. The CDR3 nucleotides read TGTGCCAGCAGCCCACGGGACAAATGGTACCAAGAGACCCAGTACTTC. This codes for CASSPRDKWYQETQYF.

The J gene is TRBJ2-1, the V gene TRBV4-3; 11 nucleotides agree with TRBD2. With V trimmed by 1 base and J by 4 bases, 6 bases remained unmatched. The germline V gene has CDR1 LGHNA and CDR2 YSLEER. CDR3 length equals 17 residues. This chain's CDR3 is CASSQGKLAGVYNEQFF. CDR3 nucleotides: TGCGCCAGCAGCCAAGGTAAACTAGCGGGAGTATACAATGAGCAGTTCTTC.

The chain couples TRBV11-2 to TRBJ2-3; 16 bases are a match to TRBD2. The CDR3 contains 18 residues. With 3 bases clipped from V and 3 bases from J, the junction kept 6 bases outside the gene matches. Germline-derived CDR1 and CDR2 are SGHAT and FQNNGV. For the CDR3, the DNA is TGTGCCAGCAGCTTGGGACTAGCGGGAGGGCCAAGGACAGATACGCAGTATTTT. It encodes CASSLGLAGGPRTDTQYF.

This clonotype was seen a handful of times. The genes are TRBV11-2 and TRBJ1-5; D is ambiguous. This CDR3 is 14 amino acids long. Germline CDR1 reads SGHAT; CDR2 reads FQNNGV. V was pared by 5 bases and J by 7 bases, with 15 bases between. CDR3 in amino acids: CASSAAGRGQPQHF. The DNA of the CDR3 is TGTGCCAGCAGCGCAGCGGGTCGTGGACAGCCCCAGCATTTT.

This chain uses TRBV20-1 with TRBJ2-5; tentatively, D is TRBD1 (6 bases). Germline V gives CDR1 DFQATT, CDR2 SNEGSKA (reference sequence). V lost 6 bases and J 2 bases, leaving 16 bases between the germline ends. The CDR3 runs 14 residues. CDR3 coding DNA: TGCAGTGCCAAGGGGGACATGAGGCAAGAGACCCAGTACTTC. This encodes CSAKGDMRQETQYF.

The chain uses TRBV4-3 and TRBJ2-3; D ambiguous. Trimming cost V 0 bases and J 4 bases, with 11 bases left between them. This CDR3 is built from 15 residues. From germline, CDR1 is LGHNA and CDR2 YSLEER. In DNA, the CDR3 is TGCGCCAGCAGCCAAGATTTCCAACGAGCAGATACGCAGTATTTT. Its protein is CASSQDFQRADTQYF.

The CDR3 nucleotides are TGCGCCAGCAGCTTGGCCCGACAGAACACCGGGGAGCTGTTTTTT. Amino acids: CASSLARQNTGELFF. V is TRBV5-1 and J is TRBJ2-2, with no clear D. The CDR3 runs 15 residues. V shed 0 bases and J shed 1 base, with 7 bases lying between them. CDR1 SGHRS and CDR2 YFSETQ come from the germline V gene.

This clonotype was counted only a few times. The V call is TRBV5-6, the J call TRBJ2-3; TRBD2 agrees at 9 bases. The germline V gene encodes CDR1 SGHDT and CDR2 YYEEEE. V gave up 0 bases and J gave up 2 bases; unmatched junction bases: 4. The CDR3 is 16 residues long. The chain's CDR3 is CASSLVRGGTTDTQYF. For the CDR3, the DNA is TGTGCCAGCAGCTTGGTGCGGGGGGGAACCACAGATACGCAGTATTTT.

This clonotype has more than one count but fewer than ten. The V call is TRBV5-1, the J call TRBJ2-5, with D perhaps given as TRBD1 or TRBD2 (5 bases each). Germline CDR1 SGHRS, CDR2 YFSETQ. Trimming pared 7 bases from V and 7 bases from J, leaving 20 bases between. This CDR3 has 14 residues. The CDR3 spells CASRRGGSLATQYF. The CDR3 region has the DNA TGCGCCAGCCGCCGGGGCGGCAGCCTAGCGACCCAGTACTTC.

A few counts support this clonotype. This chain links TRBV5-1 with TRBJ2-3; the D is unclear. This CDR3 has 14 amino acids. CDR1 and CDR2 from the germline V gene are SGHRS and YFSETQ. V gave up 4 bases and J gave up 2 bases, with 11 bases separating them. The CDR3: CASSPDTFTDTQYF. The CDR3 nucleotides are TGCGCCAGCAGCCCCGACACGTTCACAGATACGCAGTATTTT.

This clonotype was recorded many times. The V and J genes are TRBV12-3 or TRBV12-4 and TRBJ1-5; possible D gene TRBD1, 5 bases. The CDR3 length is 16 residues. V lost 5 bases and J 9 bases, leaving 23 bases between the germline ends. For the CDR3, the DNA is TGTGCCAGCAGTGCCCCGGGGGAATCCCTCAGATGGCCCCAGCATTTT. Residues: CASSAPGESLRWPQHF.

This chain connects TRBV7-2 to TRBJ2-1; 8 nucleotides agree with TRBD2. The CDR3 is 15 residues long. V lost 5 bases and J lost 1; bases outside the gene matches: 4. Germline V lookup: CDR1 SGHTA, CDR2 FQGNSA. The CDR3 region has the DNA TGTGCCAGCAGCCGTCTAGCGGGTTCCTACAATGAGCAGTTCTTC. Translated: CASSRLAGSYNEQFF.

This clonotype was observed at least ten times. The chain joins TRBV4-3 to TRBJ2-4; no firm D call. Trimming shortened V by 4 bases and J by 2 bases, and 15 bases separated the two germline ends. The germline gives CDR1 LGHNA, CDR2 YSLEER. This CDR3 has 16 amino acids. DNA of the CDR3: TGCGCCAGCAGCCCGCGGATAGGGCTCTCCAAAAACATTCAGTACTTC. It translates to CASSPRIGLSKNIQYF.

The rearrangement uses TRBV4-1 and TRBJ1-5, with 7 bases identical to TRBD1. CDR3 size: 18 residues. Germline lookup yields CDR1 MGHRA and CDR2 YSYEKL. With V trimmed by 1 base and J by 1 base, 10 bases remained unmatched. DNA for the CDR3: TGCGCCAGCAGCCAAGCAATAATGACAGGGCAGAGCAATCAGCCCCAGCATTTT. Encoded protein: CASSQAIMTGQSNQPQHF.

This clonotype was seen many times. The rearrangement joins TRBV7-9 to TRBJ2-5; D tentatively fits TRBD1 or TRBD2 (5 bases each). The CDR3 length is 12 residues. V was trimmed by 5 bases and J by 7 bases, leaving 11 bases between them. Germline-derived CDR1 and CDR2 are SEHNR and FQNEAQ (reference sequence). CDR3 loop: CASSARGPTQYF. The DNA of the CDR3 is TGTGCCAGCAGCGCCCGGGGCCCGACCCAGTACTTC.

The chain couples TRBV5-1 to TRBJ2-3; 8 bases map to TRBD2. The germline V gene has CDR1 SGHRS and CDR2 YFSETQ. The trim removed 3 bases at V and 5 bases at J, leaving 17 bases unmatched. This CDR3 region has 18 residues. The CDR3: CASSSLRQRGGFKDTQYF. The CDR3 nucleotides are TGCGCCAGCAGCTCCCTTAGGCAACGCGGGGGGTTCAAAGATACGCAGTATTTT.

V gene TRBV29-1 combines with J gene TRBJ2-7; 9 nucleotides match TRBD1. The V gene end was trimmed by 5 bases and the J gene end by 3 bases; junction bases not matched to a gene: 11. Germline CDR1 is SQVTM and CDR2 is ANQGSEA. CDR3 length: 15 residues. The CDR3 bases are TGCAGCGTTCAACTCGGACAGGGGCCATACTACGAGCAGTACTTC. As protein: CSVQLGQGPYYEQYF.

This clonotype was picked up a small number of times. The V call is TRBV20-1, the J call TRBJ2-5, with unresolved D. The CDR3 spans 12 residues. Germline CDR1 DFQATT, CDR2 SNEGSKA (reference sequence). CDR3 in amino acids: CSTRSRQETQYF. CDR3 sequence (DNA): TGCAGCACTCGGAGTCGACAAGAGACCCAGTACTTC.

This clonotype was detected ten times or more. CDR3 sequence (DNA): TGTGCCAGCAGCTTAGTAGGAACCTTGCCGGCCAAAAACATTCAGTACTTC. It yields the protein CASSLVGTLPAKNIQYF. The genes are TRBV7-2 and TRBJ2-4; D is unresolved. Between the trimmed V and J ends, which lost 1 base and 1 base, there was a span of 14 bases. Germline V CDR1 and CDR2: SGHTA, FQGNSA. This CDR3 has 17 amino acids.